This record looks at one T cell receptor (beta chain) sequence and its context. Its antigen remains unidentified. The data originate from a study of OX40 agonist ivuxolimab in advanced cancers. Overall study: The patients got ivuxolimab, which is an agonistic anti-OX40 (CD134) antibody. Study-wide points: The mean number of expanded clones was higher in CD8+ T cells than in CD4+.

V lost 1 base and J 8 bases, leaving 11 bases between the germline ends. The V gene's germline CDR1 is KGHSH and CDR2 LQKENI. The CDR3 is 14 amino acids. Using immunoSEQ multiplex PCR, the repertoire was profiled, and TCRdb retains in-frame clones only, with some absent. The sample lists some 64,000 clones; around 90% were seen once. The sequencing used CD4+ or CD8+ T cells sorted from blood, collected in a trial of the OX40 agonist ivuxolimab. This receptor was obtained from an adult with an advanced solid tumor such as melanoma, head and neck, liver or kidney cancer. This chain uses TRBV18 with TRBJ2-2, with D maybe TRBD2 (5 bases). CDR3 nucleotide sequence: TGTGCCAGCTCACCACGGCCGGAGGCAGGGGAGCTGTTTTTT. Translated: CASSPRPEAGELFF.